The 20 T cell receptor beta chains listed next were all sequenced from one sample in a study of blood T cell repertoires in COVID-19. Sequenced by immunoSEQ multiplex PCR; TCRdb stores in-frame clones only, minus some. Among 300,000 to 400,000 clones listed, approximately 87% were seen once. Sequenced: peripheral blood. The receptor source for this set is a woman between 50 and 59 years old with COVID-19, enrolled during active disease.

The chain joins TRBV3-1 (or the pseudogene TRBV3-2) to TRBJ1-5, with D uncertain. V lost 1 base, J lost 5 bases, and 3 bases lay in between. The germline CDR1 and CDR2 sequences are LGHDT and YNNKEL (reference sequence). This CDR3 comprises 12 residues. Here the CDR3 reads CASSQAYQPQHF. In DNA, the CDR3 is TGTGCCAGCAGCCAAGCCTATCAGCCCCAGCATTTT.

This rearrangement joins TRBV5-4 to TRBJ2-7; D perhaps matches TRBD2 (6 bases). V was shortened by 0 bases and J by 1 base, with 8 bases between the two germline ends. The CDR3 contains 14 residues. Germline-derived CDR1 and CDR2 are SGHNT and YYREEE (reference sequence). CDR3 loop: CASSLAGGSYEQYF. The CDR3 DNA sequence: TGTGCCAGCAGCTTGGCCGGGGGTTCCTACGAGCAGTACTTC.

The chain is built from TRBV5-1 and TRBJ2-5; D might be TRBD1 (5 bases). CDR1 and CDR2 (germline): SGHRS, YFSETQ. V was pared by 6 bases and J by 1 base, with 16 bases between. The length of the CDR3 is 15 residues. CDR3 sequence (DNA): TGCGCCAGCACCACGACTTCAGGGATCCAAGAGACCCAGTACTTC. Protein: CASTTTSGIQETQYF.

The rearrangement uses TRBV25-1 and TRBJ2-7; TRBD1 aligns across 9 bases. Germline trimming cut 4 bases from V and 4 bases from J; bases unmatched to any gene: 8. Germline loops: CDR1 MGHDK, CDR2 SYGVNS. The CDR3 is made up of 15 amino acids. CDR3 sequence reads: CASSGPGTGLYEQYF. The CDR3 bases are TGTGCCAGCAGTGGACCCGGGACAGGGTTGTACGAGCAGTACTTC.

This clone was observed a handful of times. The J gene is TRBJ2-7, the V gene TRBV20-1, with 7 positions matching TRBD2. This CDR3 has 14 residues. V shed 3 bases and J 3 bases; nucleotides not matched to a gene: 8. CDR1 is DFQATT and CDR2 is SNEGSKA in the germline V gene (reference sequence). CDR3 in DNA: TGCAGTGCTAGTGCTAGCGGCGGGAACTACGAGCAGTACTTC. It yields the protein CSASASGGNYEQYF.

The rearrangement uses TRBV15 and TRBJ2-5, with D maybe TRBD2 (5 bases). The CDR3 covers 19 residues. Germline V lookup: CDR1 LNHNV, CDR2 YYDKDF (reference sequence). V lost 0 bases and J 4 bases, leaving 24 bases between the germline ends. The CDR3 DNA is TGTGCCACCAGCAGAGATACTCTGGTTGGCGAGGGAGATCGAGAGACCCAGTACTTC. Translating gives CATSRDTLVGEGDRETQYF.

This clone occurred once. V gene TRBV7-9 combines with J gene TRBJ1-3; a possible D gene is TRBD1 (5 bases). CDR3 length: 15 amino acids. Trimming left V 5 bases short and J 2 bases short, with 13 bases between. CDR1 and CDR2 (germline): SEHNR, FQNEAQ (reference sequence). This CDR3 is CASSPPGVPGNTIYF. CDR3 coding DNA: TGTGCCAGCAGCCCCCCGGGGGTTCCTGGAAACACCATATATTTT.

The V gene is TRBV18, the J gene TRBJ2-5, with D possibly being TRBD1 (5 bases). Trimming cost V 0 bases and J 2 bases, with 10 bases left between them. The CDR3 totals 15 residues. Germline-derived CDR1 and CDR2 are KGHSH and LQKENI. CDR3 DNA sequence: TGTGCCAGCTCACCACCGGGTCAGGGACAAGAGACCCAGTACTTC. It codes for CASSPPGQGQETQYF.

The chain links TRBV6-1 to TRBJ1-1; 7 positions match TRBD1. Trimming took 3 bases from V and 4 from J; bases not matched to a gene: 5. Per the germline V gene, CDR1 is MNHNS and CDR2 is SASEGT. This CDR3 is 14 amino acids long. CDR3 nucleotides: TGTGCCAGCAGTGAGAGGGACAGCTTCACTGAAGCTTTCTTT. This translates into CASSERDSFTEAFF.

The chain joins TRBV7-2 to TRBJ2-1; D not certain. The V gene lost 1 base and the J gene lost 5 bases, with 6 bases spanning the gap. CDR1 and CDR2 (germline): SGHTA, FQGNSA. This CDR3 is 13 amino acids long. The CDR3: CASSLVRDNEQFF. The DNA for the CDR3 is TGTGCCAGCAGCTTAGTCCGGGACAATGAGCAGTTCTTC.

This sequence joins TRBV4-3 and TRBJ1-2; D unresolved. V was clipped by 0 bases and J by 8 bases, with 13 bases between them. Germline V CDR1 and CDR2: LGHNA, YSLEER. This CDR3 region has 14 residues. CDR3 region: CASSQDQPRQGYTF. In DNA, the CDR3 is TGCGCCAGCAGCCAAGATCAACCCAGGCAGGGCTACACCTTC.

The CDR3 DNA is TGCGCCAGCAGCTTGGATACTCCCCCCTACGAGCAGTACTTC. Residues: CASSLDTPPYEQYF. The chain couples TRBV5-1 to TRBJ2-7, with no clear D. Per germline, CDR1 SGHRS and CDR2 YFSETQ. The ends were cut back, 0 bases at V and 2 bases at J, with 9 bases in the middle. CDR3 length: 14 amino acids.

CDR3 amino acids: CASSSTGGNYGYTF. CDR3 sequence (DNA): TGTGCCAGCAGCTCGACAGGGGGCAACTATGGCTACACCTTC. The V and J genes are TRBV7-3 and TRBJ1-2; 10 bases agree with TRBD1. This CDR3 has 14 amino acids. The V segment lost 4 bases and the J segment 2 bases; nucleotides outside the gene matches: 1. CDR1 and CDR2 (germline): SGHTA, FQGTGA.

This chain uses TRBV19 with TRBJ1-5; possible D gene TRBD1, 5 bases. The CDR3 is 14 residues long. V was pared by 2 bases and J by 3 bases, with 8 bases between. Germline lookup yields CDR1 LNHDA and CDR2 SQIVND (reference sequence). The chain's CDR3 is CASSIQGDNQPQHF. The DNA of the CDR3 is TGTGCCAGTAGTATACAGGGTGACAATCAGCCCCAGCATTTT.

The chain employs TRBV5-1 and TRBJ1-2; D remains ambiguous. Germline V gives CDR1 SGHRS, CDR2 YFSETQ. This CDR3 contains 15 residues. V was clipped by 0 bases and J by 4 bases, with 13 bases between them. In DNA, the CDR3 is TGCGCCAGCAGCTTGGCCTACAGTGAGCTCTATGGCTACACCTTC. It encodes CASSLAYSELYGYTF.

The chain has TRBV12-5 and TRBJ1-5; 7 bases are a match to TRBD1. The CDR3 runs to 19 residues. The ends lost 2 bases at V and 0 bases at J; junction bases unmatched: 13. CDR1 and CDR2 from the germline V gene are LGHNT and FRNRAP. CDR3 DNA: TGTGCTAGTGGTTTGTCAGGGGGGCGCGTATATAGTAGCAATCAGCCCCAGCATTTT. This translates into CASGLSGGRVYSSNQPQHF.

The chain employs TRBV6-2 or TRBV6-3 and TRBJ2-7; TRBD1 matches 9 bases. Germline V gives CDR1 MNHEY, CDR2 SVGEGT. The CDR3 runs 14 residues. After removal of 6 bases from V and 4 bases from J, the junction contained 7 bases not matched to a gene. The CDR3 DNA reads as TGTGCCAGCAGCAGAACGGGACAGGGTTACGAGCAGTACTTC. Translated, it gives CASSRTGQGYEQYF.

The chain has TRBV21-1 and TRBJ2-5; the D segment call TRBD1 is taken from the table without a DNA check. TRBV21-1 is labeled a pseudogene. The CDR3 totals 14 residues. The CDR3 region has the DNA TGTGCCAGCACGGAAGGACAGGGAGGAAAGACCCAGTACTTC. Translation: CASTEGQGGKTQYF.

The CDR3 is CASSLTGVNYNEQFF. The CDR3 DNA sequence: TGTGCCAGCAGCTTAACAGGGGTGAACTACAATGAGCAGTTCTTC. The chain joins TRBV7-8 to TRBJ2-1, with 7 bases that match TRBD1. CDR1 and CDR2 (germline): SGHVS, FQNEAQ. The trim removed 2 bases at V and 3 bases at J, leaving 4 bases unmatched. The CDR3 consists of 15 residues.

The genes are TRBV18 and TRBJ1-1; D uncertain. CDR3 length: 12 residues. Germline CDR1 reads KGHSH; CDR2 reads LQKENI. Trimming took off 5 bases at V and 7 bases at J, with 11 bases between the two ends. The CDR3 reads CASSGLMFEAFF. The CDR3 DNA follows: TGTGCCAGCTCAGGGCTTATGTTTGAAGCTTTCTTT.